This T cell receptor (beta chain) was found in a study of human T cells and chemical hapten exposure. Overall study context: Per-sample TCR yields varied mainly from small pooled library volume differences. Study findings and constraints: Relative to controls, expanded TCRs formed significantly more large CDR3 similarity clusters. As the donors had alopecia, their immune response may differ from healthy people's.

This clonotype was counted a few times. Its antigen is currently unknown. A single record per CDR3 protein comes from TCRdb applying MiXCR to the RACE reads. The sample has about 400,000 distinct CDR3 sequences; about 6% are singletons. Documented time point: patch test 2, 6 weeks after DPC sensitization. Specified treatment: therapeutic diphenylcyclopropenone sensitization with weekly scalp DPC. Staff drew blood before applying each patch test. The material sequenced was whole blood, taken in connection with sensitization to the hapten diphenylcyclopropenone (DPC). The source is a woman between 18 and 29 years old with alopecia areata. Some clones in this sample may be carry-over from other donors' samples.

CDR3 sequence (DNA): TGTGCCAGCAGTTATTATCGCGGGTTGAGCGGGGAGCTGTTTTTT. Translated, it gives CASSYYRGLSGELFF. The chain carries TRBV12-3 or TRBV12-4 and TRBJ2-2; perhaps TRBD2 as D (5 bases). The CDR3 covers 15 residues. Trimming cost V 4 bases and J 7 bases, with 16 bases left between them.